This T cell receptor beta chain is drawn from a study of blood T cell repertoires in COVID-19. Background on the study: From T cells, B-cell-depleted T cells, or PBMCs came the material, which was cDNA or gDNA.

V was pared by 7 bases and J by 6 bases, with 22 bases between. The CDR3 sequence is 16 residues long. The germline V gene has CDR1 SGHTA and CDR2 FQGNSA. Seattle researchers signed up patients amid active infection and tracked them longitudinally. Assay: immunoSEQ multiplex PCR; the TCRdb copy retains only in-frame clones and omits some. The sample has over 150,000 clones, approximately 85% seen once. V usage is TRBV7-2 and J usage is TRBJ2-1, with TRBD1 as a possible D gene (5 bases). The sequencing sample was made of peripheral blood. The TCR originated in a man aged 55 to 70 with COVID-19, enrolled during active disease. The CDR3 here is CASTPRGRFKSNEQFF. DNA for the CDR3: TGTGCCAGCACCCCAAGGGGTAGATTTAAGAGCAATGAGCAGTTCTTC.